Below, one TCR beta chain is given with its context. What it binds is unknown. The sample comes from a study of blood T cells in healthy people across ages. With a J-beta primer mix and a sample-barcoded 5' primer, a second PCR ran about 7 to 12 cycles. A single record per CDR3 protein comes from TCRdb applying MiXCR to the 5' RACE reads. Among 700,000 to 1,000,000 distinct CDR3 sequences listed, around 42% were seen once. Study findings and constraints: Aged donors had fewer naive CD4+ cells and lower diversity than long-lived donors.

J gave up 3 bases and V 5 bases, and 6 bases lay outside the gene matches. The CDR3 sequence is 16 residues long. CDR1 and CDR2 (germline): LNHDA, SQIVND (reference sequence). The genes are TRBV19 and TRBJ2-4; 11 nucleotides align to TRBD1. This receptor was taken from a man in his 60s in good health. The material sequenced was blood. The CDR3 loop reads CASSPRGTGGKNIQYF. Written as DNA, the CDR3 is TGTGCCAGTAGTCCCCGGGGGACAGGGGGCAAAAACATTCAGTACTTC.